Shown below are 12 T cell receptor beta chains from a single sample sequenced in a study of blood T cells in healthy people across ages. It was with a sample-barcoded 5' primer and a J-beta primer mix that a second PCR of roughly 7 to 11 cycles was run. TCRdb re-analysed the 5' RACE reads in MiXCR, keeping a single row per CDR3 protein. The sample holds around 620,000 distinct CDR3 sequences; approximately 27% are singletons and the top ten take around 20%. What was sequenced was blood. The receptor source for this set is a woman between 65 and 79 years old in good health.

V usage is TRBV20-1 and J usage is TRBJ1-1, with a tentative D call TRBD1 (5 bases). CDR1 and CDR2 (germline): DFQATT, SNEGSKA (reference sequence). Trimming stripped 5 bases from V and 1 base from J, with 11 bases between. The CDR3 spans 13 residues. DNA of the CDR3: TGCAGTGCTGCCGACAGCGCGAACACTGAAGCTTTCTTT. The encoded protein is CSAADSANTEAFF.

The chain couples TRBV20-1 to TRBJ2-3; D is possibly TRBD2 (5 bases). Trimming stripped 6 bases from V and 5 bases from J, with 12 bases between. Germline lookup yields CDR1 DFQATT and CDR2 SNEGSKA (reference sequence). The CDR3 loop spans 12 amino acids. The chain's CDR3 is CSASVLGDTQYF. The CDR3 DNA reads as TGCAGTGCCAGCGTACTAGGAGATACGCAGTATTTT.

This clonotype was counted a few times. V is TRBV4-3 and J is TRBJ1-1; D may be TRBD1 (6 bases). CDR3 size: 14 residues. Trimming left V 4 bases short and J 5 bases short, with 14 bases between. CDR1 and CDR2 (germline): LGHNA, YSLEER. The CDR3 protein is CASSLEQGQTEAFF. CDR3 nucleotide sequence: TGCGCCAGCAGCCTCGAACAGGGTCAAACTGAAGCTTTCTTT.

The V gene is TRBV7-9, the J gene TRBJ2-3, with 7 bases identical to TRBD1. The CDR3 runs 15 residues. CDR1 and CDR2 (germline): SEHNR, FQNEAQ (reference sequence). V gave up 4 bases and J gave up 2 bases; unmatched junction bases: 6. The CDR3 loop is CASSSDRVHTDTQYF. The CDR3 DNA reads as TGTGCCAGCAGCTCAGACAGGGTCCACACAGATACGCAGTATTTT.

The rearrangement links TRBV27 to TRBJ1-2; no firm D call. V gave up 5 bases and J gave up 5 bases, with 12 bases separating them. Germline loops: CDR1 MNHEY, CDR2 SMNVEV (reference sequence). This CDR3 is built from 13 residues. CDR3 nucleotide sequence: TGTGCCAGCAGTCAGGACGGCCTTTATGGCTACACCTTC. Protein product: CASSQDGLYGYTF.

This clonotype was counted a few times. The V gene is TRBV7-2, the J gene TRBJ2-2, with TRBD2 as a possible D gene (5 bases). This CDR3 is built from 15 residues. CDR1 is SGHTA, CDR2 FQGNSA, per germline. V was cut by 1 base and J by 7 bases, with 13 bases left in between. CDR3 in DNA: TGTGCCAGCAGCTTAGTGTCGGGGTTAGGCGGGGAGCTGTTTTTT. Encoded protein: CASSLVSGLGGELFF.

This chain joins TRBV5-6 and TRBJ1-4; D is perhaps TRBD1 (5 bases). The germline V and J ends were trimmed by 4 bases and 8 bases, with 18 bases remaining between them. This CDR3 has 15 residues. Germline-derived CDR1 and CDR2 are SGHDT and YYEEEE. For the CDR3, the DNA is TGTGCCAGCAGCCGCCGAGGGGTATATGGGGAAAAACTGTTTTTT. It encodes CASSRRGVYGEKLFF.

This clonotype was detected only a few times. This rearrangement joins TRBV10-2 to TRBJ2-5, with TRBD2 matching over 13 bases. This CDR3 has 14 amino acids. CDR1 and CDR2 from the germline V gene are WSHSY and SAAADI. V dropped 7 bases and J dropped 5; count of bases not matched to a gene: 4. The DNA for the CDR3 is TGCGCCAGCAAGACTAGCGGGGGGTCGGAGACCCAGTACTTC. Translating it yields CASKTSGGSETQYF.

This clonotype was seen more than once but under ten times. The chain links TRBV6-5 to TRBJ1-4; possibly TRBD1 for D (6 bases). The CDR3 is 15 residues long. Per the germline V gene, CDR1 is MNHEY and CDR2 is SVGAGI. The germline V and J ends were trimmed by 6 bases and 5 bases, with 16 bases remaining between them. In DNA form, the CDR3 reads TGTGCCAGCAGCATGGACAGCGCCCAAAATGAAAAACTGTTTTTT. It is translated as CASSMDSAQNEKLFF.

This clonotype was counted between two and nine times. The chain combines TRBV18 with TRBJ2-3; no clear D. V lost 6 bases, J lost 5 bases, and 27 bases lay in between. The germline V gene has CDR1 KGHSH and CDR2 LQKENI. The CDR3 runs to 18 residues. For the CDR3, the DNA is TGTGCCAGCTCTCCAGTGGATTCTGGAATATTGAAGGAAGATACGCAGTATTTT. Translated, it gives CASSPVDSGILKEDTQYF.

CDR3 bases: TGTGCCAGCAGCTCGAGAGAGAACTATGGCTACACCTTC. This gives the protein CASSSRENYGYTF. The rearrangement uses TRBV7-8 and TRBJ1-2; D uncertain. CDR3 length: 13 amino acids. Per germline, CDR1 SGHVS and CDR2 FQNEAQ. Trimming removed 4 bases at V and 2 bases at J, with 8 bases between.

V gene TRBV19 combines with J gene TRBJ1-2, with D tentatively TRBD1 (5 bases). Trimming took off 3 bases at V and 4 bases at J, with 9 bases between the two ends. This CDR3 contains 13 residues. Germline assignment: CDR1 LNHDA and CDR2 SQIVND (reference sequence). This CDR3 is CASSIGTAYGYTF. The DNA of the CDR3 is TGTGCCAGTAGTATCGGGACGGCCTATGGCTACACCTTC.